These 26 T cell receptor beta chains originate from one sample sequenced in a study of metastatic and nonmetastatic thyroid tumors. Ahead of thyroid surgery, no patient had received treatment of any kind. MiXCR reprocessed the PCR reads for TCRdb. This sample has about 27,000 clones; under 30% occur once, and the top ten carry 5.5% to 7%. Sequenced material: blood. The source of these receptors is a female donor with papillary thyroid cancer or a benign thyroid nodule (not recorded which). Some clones in this sample may be carry-over from other donors' samples.

The chain joins TRBV5-1 to TRBJ1-1; a possible D gene is TRBD1 (5 bases). The CDR3 extends over 13 amino acids. CDR1 SGHRS and CDR2 YFSETQ come from the germline V gene. Trimming pared 4 bases from V and 2 bases from J, leaving 9 bases between. The CDR3 DNA is TGCGCCAGCAGCCTGGACACTAACACTGAAGCTTTCTTT. It is translated as CASSLDTNTEAFF.

The table lists this clone with a few counts. The chain has TRBV19 and TRBJ1-2; no reliable D call. Trimming left V 7 bases short and J 8 bases short, with 17 bases between. The CDR3 spans 13 residues. Germline V gene sequence: CDR1 LNHDA, CDR2 SQIVND (reference sequence). Written as DNA, the CDR3 is TGTGCCAGTATCGGTACGGGCGGGTTCGGCTACACCTTC. This sequence encodes CASIGTGGFGYTF.

The table lists this clone with many counts. The rearrangement joins TRBV27 to TRBJ1-5, with D uncertain. CDR1 is MNHEY and CDR2 is SMNVEV in the germline V gene (reference sequence). Trimming took off 8 bases at V and 2 bases at J, with 13 bases between the two ends. The CDR3 has 14 residues. The DNA for the CDR3 is TGTGCCAGCCGTGGTTCCGGGGGCAATCAGCCCCAGCATTTT. Its protein product is CASRGSGGNQPQHF.

This clone was detected many times. The V and J genes are TRBV9 and TRBJ1-6; 8 bases line up with TRBD1. Germline CDR1 is SGDLS and CDR2 is YYNGEE. The ends lost 1 base at V and 9 bases at J; junction bases unmatched: 3. This CDR3 comprises 14 residues. The CDR3: CASSVSGGGSPLHF. In DNA, the CDR3 is TGTGCCAGCAGCGTATCAGGGGGCGGTTCACCCCTCCACTTT.

The genes are TRBV5-1 and TRBJ1-6; D is perhaps TRBD1 (5 bases). With 4 bases removed from V and 6 bases from J, the gap between germline ends came to 14 bases. CDR1 is SGHRS and CDR2 is YFSETQ in the germline V gene. The CDR3 is made up of 15 amino acids. CDR3 residues: CASSTGTVTNSPLHF. For the CDR3, the DNA is TGCGCCAGCAGCACCGGGACTGTCACTAATTCACCCCTCCACTTT.

The rearrangement uses TRBV6-1 and TRBJ2-1; 7 bases fit TRBD1. V shed 7 bases, J shed 13 bases, and the junction held 13 bases outside the gene matches. The V gene's germline CDR1 is MNHNS and CDR2 SASEGT. This CDR3 is built from 13 residues. CDR3 region: CASMNSDRVYQFF. DNA for the CDR3: TGTGCCAGCATGAACAGCGACAGGGTTTATCAGTTCTTC.

This clone was picked up a small number of times. J is TRBJ2-1 and V is TRBV6-1; TRBD2 agrees at 7 bases. This CDR3 is built from 14 residues. Germline CDR1 is MNHNS and CDR2 is SASEGT. V lost 6 bases to trimming and J lost 2 bases; unmatched junction nucleotides: 4. The CDR3 region has the DNA TGTGCCAGCAGGCCGGGGGGTGCCTACAATGAGCAGTTCTTC. This gives the protein CASRPGGAYNEQFF.

This clone was seen a few times. This chain links TRBV27 with TRBJ1-2; D is perhaps TRBD1 (5 bases). The V and J ends lost 7 bases and 6 bases respectively, with 15 bases between them. This CDR3 contains 13 residues. Germline values: CDR1 MNHEY, CDR2 SMNVEV (reference sequence). CDR3 sequence: CASMTPGTDGYTF. CDR3 in DNA: TGTGCCAGCATGACCCCGGGGACGGATGGCTACACCTTC.

The V call is TRBV5-1, the J call TRBJ2-7, with D perhaps being TRBD1 or TRBD2 (5 bases each). The ends were cut back, 1 base at V and 2 bases at J, with 13 bases in the middle. CDR1 and CDR2 (germline): SGHRS, YFSETQ. The CDR3 loop spans 15 amino acids. The CDR3 here is CASSLMGVPTYEQYF. The CDR3 bases are TGCGCCAGCAGCTTGATGGGGGTCCCAACCTACGAGCAGTACTTC.

This clone was seen more than once but under ten times. The chain couples TRBV15 to TRBJ2-7, with 9 bases lining up with TRBD1. The germline CDR1 and CDR2 sequences are LNHNV and YYDKDF (reference sequence). The CDR3 length is 13 residues. Losses at the gene ends were 6 bases for V and 3 bases for J; bases not matched to a gene: 3. Written as DNA, the CDR3 is TGTGCCACCAGGGAGGGACAGGGCTACGAGCAGTACTTC. The encoded protein is CATREGQGYEQYF.

This clone was counted many times. V usage is TRBV19 and J usage is TRBJ2-5; D is unresolved. This CDR3 contains 13 residues. The V gene lost 6 bases and the J gene lost 1 base, with 9 bases spanning the gap. Germline CDR1 LNHDA, CDR2 SQIVND (reference sequence). Written as DNA, the CDR3 is TGTGCCAGTAGGGGTACCACCCAAGAGACCCAGTACTTC. It yields the protein CASRGTTQETQYF.

This clone was seen ten or more times. The chain links TRBV7-3 to TRBJ2-7; 9 bases match TRBD2. V lost 4 bases, J lost 7 bases, and 14 bases stayed unmatched. CDR1 and CDR2 from the germline V gene are SGHTA and FQGTGA. The CDR3 extends over 16 amino acids. The CDR3 DNA sequence: TGTGCCAGCAGCTCTGGGGCGGCTAGCGGGATAGGGGAGCAGTACTTC. Translated: CASSSGAASGIGEQYF.

This clone is termed medium-sized. The chain couples TRBV12-3 or TRBV12-4 to TRBJ2-1, with 12 positions matching TRBD2. Unmatched junction bases numbered 9, after V lost 6 bases and J lost 12 bases. CDR3 length: 14 residues. The CDR3 loop is CASSQTSGRPRQFF. The CDR3 DNA follows: TGTGCCAGCAGCCAAACTAGCGGGAGGCCACGGCAGTTCTTC.

This clone is a singleton in its sample. The chain carries TRBV4-2 and TRBJ2-1; TRBD2 aligns across 7 bases. V lost 0 bases to trimming and J lost 2 bases; unmatched junction nucleotides: 4. Germline V gene lookup returns CDR1 LGHNA and CDR2 YNFKEQ. The CDR3 extends over 16 amino acids. DNA of the CDR3: TGTGCCAGCAGCCAAGATGAGCGGGGAACCTACAATGAGCAGTTCTTC. Amino acids: CASSQDERGTYNEQFF.

This clone occurred a few times. The V and J genes are TRBV20-1 and TRBJ2-7, with D possibly being TRBD1 (7 bases). The V end lost 6 bases, the J end lost 0 bases, and 12 bases lay between the germline ends. Germline CDR1 DFQATT, CDR2 SNEGSKA (reference sequence). This CDR3 region has 13 residues. This CDR3 is CSARRGLSYEQYF. DNA for the CDR3: TGCAGTGCGAGGAGGGGGCTCTCCTACGAGCAGTACTTC.

This clone ranks as medium-sized. One end of the junction varies from germline; a read error may be responsible. V gene TRBV5-1 combines with J gene TRBJ1-6, with D maybe TRBD1 (5 bases). The germline V gene encodes CDR1 SGHRS and CDR2 YFSETQ. This CDR3 spans 15 amino acids. DNA of the CDR3: TGCGCCAGCAGCGTACGGGACGGAAATAATTCGCCCCTCCACTTT. It is translated as CASSVRDGNNSPLHF.

The gene calls are TRBV30 and TRBJ2-2; D remains unclear. CDR1 is GTSNPN, CDR2 SVGIG, per germline (reference sequence). V lost 4 bases and J lost 1, with 7 bases in between. This CDR3 has 13 residues. The chain's CDR3 is CAWTVQNTGELFF. CDR3 nucleotides: TGTGCCTGGACAGTACAGAACACCGGGGAGCTGTTTTTT.

V is TRBV20-1 and J is TRBJ1-2, with 7 bases matching TRBD1. Trimming removed 8 bases from V and 2 bases from J; junction bases left unmatched: 11. From germline, CDR1 is DFQATT and CDR2 SNEGSKA (reference sequence). This CDR3 is 14 amino acids long. CDR3 in amino acids: CSPRGGSANYGYTF. In DNA, the CDR3 is TGCAGTCCTCGAGGGGGCAGCGCCAACTATGGCTACACCTTC.

This clone has a count of ten or more. The chain couples TRBV6-1 to TRBJ2-5, with 16 bases fitting TRBD2. With V trimmed by 4 bases and J by 5 bases, 13 bases remained unmatched. Per germline, CDR1 MNHNS and CDR2 SASEGT. This CDR3 comprises 19 residues. The CDR3 DNA follows: TGTGCCAGCAGTGGACAGGCCGGGACTAGCGGGGGGGCTTTCGAGACCCAGTACTTC. Translating it yields CASSGQAGTSGGAFETQYF.

Turning to this clone: The junction departs from the called germline gene at one end, perhaps through a read error. The rearrangement uses TRBV7-7 and TRBJ2-5; 11 nucleotides match TRBD2. The V gene's germline CDR1 is SSHAT and CDR2 FNYEAQ (reference sequence). This CDR3 contains 17 residues. The CDR3 region has the DNA TGTGCTAGCAGCTTAGAAGGTCTAGCGGGAGGTAGGGAGACCCAGTACTTC. This gives the protein CASSLEGLAGGRETQYF.

This clone is judged medium-sized. The chain is built from TRBV28 and TRBJ2-1, with 8 bases that match TRBD2. The CDR3 spans 15 residues. V shed 7 bases, J shed 4 bases, and the junction held 9 bases outside the gene matches. CDR1 MDHEN and CDR2 SYDVKM come from the germline V gene. The CDR3 sequence: CASIKAGASYNEQFF. CDR3 DNA sequence: TGTGCCAGCATAAAAGCGGGAGCGTCTTACAATGAGCAGTTCTTC.

Regarding this clone: This sequence may be a read error, since a much larger clone differs from it by one base. The chain links TRBV20-1 to TRBJ2-4, with unresolved D. V lost 3 bases to trimming and J lost 3 bases, with 9 bases between them. CDR3 length: 13 amino acids. Germline assignment: CDR1 DFQATT and CDR2 SNEGSKA (reference sequence). CDR3 residues: CSARGKDKNIQYF. In nucleotides, the CDR3 is TGCAGTGCTAGGGGAAAGGACAAAAACATTCAGTACTTC.

This clone was found a few times. J is TRBJ2-7 and V is TRBV27; TRBD2 agrees at 7 bases. There are 15 residues in the CDR3. V dropped 2 bases and J dropped 3; count of bases not matched to a gene: 7. CDR1 and CDR2 from the germline V gene are MNHEY and SMNVEV (reference sequence). CDR3 nucleotides: TGTGCCAGCAGTTTAGGAGCGGGACTTGTCTACGAGCAGTACTTC. Amino acid sequence: CASSLGAGLVYEQYF.

This clone is deemed medium-sized (0.01 to 0.1%). The rearrangement joins TRBV6-1 to TRBJ2-7, with 9 positions matching TRBD1. Looked up from germline, CDR1 is MNHNS and CDR2 is SASEGT. With 6 bases clipped from V and 4 bases from J, the junction kept 16 bases outside the gene matches. The CDR3 consists of 17 residues. The CDR3 loop is CASSNNRDRVSRYEQYV. Written as DNA, the CDR3 is TGTGCCAGCAGCAATAACCGGGACAGGGTATCTAGGTACGAGCAGTACGTC.

This chain connects TRBV7-2 to TRBJ2-5; D remains ambiguous. V shed 3 bases and J shed 5 bases, with 10 bases lying between them. CDR3 length: 13 residues. The germline CDR1 and CDR2 sequences are SGHTA and FQGNSA. Here the CDR3 reads CASSFLSEETQYF. The CDR3 DNA follows: TGTGCCAGCAGCTTCCTATCTGAGGAGACCCAGTACTTC.

The rearrangement joins TRBV20-1 to TRBJ1-6, with 9 bases matching TRBD1. CDR1 is DFQATT and CDR2 is SNEGSKA in the germline V gene (reference sequence). The V segment lost 0 bases and the J segment 9 bases; nucleotides outside the gene matches: 12. The CDR3 has 17 amino acids. CDR3 DNA sequence: TGCAGTGCTAGAGATATACTGACCGGGACAGGGAGTTCACCCCTCCACTTT. Residues: CSARDILTGTGSSPLHF.